This T cell receptor beta chain is drawn from a study of T-cell memory formation after mild COVID-19. Deletions cut 5 bases from V and 0 bases from J, with 11 bases between. Germline V gene data show CDR1 as DFQATT and CDR2 as SNEGSKA (reference sequence). There are 15 residues in the CDR3. This clonotype showed up just a few times. 5'RACE primed at constant segments yielded TCR alpha and TCR beta cDNA libraries bearing sample barcodes and UMIs. TCRdb processed the 5' RACE reads anew with MiXCR; each CDR3 protein has one entry. The table includes 430,000 or so distinct CDR3 sequences, 20% to 25% detected once.

The receptor was isolated from an adult woman who had mild COVID-19 (a few samples of this study predate the infection). Cell type and time point are not known. The chain uses TRBV20-1 and TRBJ2-6; TRBD2 is a possible D gene (6 bases). Sequenced input: PBMCs or a T cell subset sorted from them (not recorded which). The CDR3 region has the DNA TGCAGTGCTTGGGGGGAAAGCTCTGGGGCCAACGTCCTGACTTTC. This translates into CSAWGESSGANVLTF.